The clone carrying this T cell receptor (beta chain) showed up just a few times. Its antigen is as yet unknown. This entry is derived from a study of vaccination and CD4 T cells after COVID-19. About the study: At a median roughly 100 days (range 35 to 161) after diagnosis, post-COVID samples were drawn.

Documented treatment: approximately nine-day PBMC culture with coronavirus spike peptide pools or control peptides (ViraFEST assay). CD4+ T lymphocytes from the unexposed donor were collected before the COVID-19 pandemic (2011-2018). CD4+ T cells that had been cultured provided DNA sequenced with the Oncomine TCR Beta short-read assay. Scientists extracted genomic DNA from CD4+ T cells grown in culture. TCRdb reanalysed the PCR reads using MiXCR and keeps one entry per CDR3 protein. The sample yields almost 9,500 distinct CDR3 sequences, approximately 31% seen once. This CDR3 has 15 residues. Germline assignment: CDR1 MDHEN and CDR2 SYDVKM. V lost 5 bases and J lost 5, with 18 bases in between.

The source is a human donor in good health. The rearrangement links TRBV28 to TRBJ2-5, with a tentative D call TRBD1 (7 bases). The specimen sequenced was CD4+ T cells from blood, cultured in vitro. CDR3 coding DNA: TGTGCCAGCAGTCGGACAGGAGGGCTTCCCGAGACCCAGTACTTC. The encoded protein is CASSRTGGLPETQYF. The full variable domain, its missing parts supplied by reference TRBV28 and TRBJ2-5, is DVKVTQSSRYLVKRTGEKVFLECVQDMDHENMFWYRQDPGLGLRLIYFSYDVKMKEKGDIPEGYSVSREKKERFSLILESASTNQTSMYLCASSRTGGLPETQYFGPGTRLLVL.